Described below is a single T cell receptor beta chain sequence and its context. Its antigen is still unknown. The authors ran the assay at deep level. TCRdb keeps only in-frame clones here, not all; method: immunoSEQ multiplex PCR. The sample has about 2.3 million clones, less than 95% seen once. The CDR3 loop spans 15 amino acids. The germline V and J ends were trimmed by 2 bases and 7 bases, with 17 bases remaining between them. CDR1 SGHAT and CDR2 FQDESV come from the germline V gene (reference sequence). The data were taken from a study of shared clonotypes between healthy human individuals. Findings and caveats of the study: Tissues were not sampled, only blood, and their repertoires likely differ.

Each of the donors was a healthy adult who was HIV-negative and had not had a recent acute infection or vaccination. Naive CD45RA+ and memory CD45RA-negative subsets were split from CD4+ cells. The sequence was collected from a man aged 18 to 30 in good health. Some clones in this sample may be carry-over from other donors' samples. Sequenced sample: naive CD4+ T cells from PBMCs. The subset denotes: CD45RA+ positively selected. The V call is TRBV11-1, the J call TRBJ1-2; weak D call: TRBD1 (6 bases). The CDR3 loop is CASSLYRAEVGGYTF. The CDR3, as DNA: TGTGCCAGCAGCTTATACAGGGCCGAGGTCGGTGGCTACACCTTC.